These 21 T cell receptor beta chains share one sample of origin, sequenced in a study of T cells expressing NK-cell markers. TCRdb reprocessed the 5' RACE reads and stores each CDR3 protein as one record, lacking DNA. There are roughly 180,000 distinct CDR3 sequences in the sample, with around 20% held by the top ten. The specimen was blood T cells: a sorted CD56 or NKG2C T cell subset, CD4+ or CD8+ T cells, or bulk PBMC T cells (not recorded which). The receptor source for this set is a man aged 18 to 69 in good health.

V is TRBV5-5 and J is TRBJ2-3. The CDR3 totals 14 residues. From germline, CDR1 is SGHKS and CDR2 YYEKEE (reference sequence). The chain's CDR3 is CASSSTSGTDTQYF.

This rearrangement joins TRBV6-1 to TRBJ2-5; as DNA is missing, the TRBD1 call by TCRdb cannot be tested. Germline lookup yields CDR1 MNHNS and CDR2 SASEGT. The CDR3 runs 13 residues. The CDR3 region is CAKGGGGQETQYF.

CDR3 sequence: CASSYRGANGELFF. This sequence joins TRBV6-5 and TRBJ2-2; the TCRdb call, TRBD1, lacks DNA for checking. The CDR3 totals 14 residues. In germline, CDR1 is MNHEY, CDR2 SVGAGI.

The rearrangement uses TRBV5-1 and TRBJ2-1; lacking DNA, the TRBD2 call made by TCRdb goes unchecked. Germline values: CDR1 SGHRS, CDR2 YFSETQ. CDR3 length: 16 residues. CDR3 protein: CASSFGWTTAANEQFF.

This chain links TRBV25-1 with TRBJ2-3; TCRdb indicates TRBD2, and absent DNA this call remains unverified. The CDR3 is 14 amino acids. Per germline, CDR1 MGHDK and CDR2 SYGVNS. CDR3 sequence: CASVGLYPTDTQYF.

The chain combines TRBV7-9 with TRBJ2-3; there is no DNA to check the TCRdb D call of TRBD2. The CDR3 spans 16 residues. Germline assignment: CDR1 SEHNR and CDR2 FQNEAQ (reference sequence). The CDR3 loop is CASSPSLAGGTDTQYF.

This chain uses TRBV2 with TRBJ2-3. Per germline, CDR1 SNHLY and CDR2 FYNNEI. The CDR3 consists of 12 residues. The CDR3 sequence: CASKDYTDTQYF.

This chain links TRBV6-5 with TRBJ1-1. The CDR3 consists of 13 residues. Per the germline V gene, CDR1 is MNHEY and CDR2 is SVGAGI. The CDR3 sequence is CASSSLKNTEAFF.

V usage is TRBV27 and J usage is TRBJ2-1; TCRdb gives TRBD2 as the D gene, but with no DNA this cannot be confirmed. This CDR3 has 16 residues. Germline V gene data show CDR1 as MNHEY and CDR2 as SMNVEV (reference sequence). The CDR3 sequence: CASAWGGSGVYNEQFF.

The J gene is TRBJ1-2, the V gene TRBV5-1. This CDR3 region has 15 residues. In germline, CDR1 is SGHRS, CDR2 YFSETQ. The CDR3 reads CASSSAFELNYGYTF.

The CDR3 reads CASSFHGTETYNEQFF. This rearrangement joins TRBV5-1 to TRBJ2-1; TCRdb's assignment of TRBD1 cannot be checked, as there is no DNA. CDR1 is SGHRS and CDR2 is YFSETQ in the germline V gene. CDR3 length: 16 residues.

The genes are TRBV28 and TRBJ2-5; TCRdb picks TRBD1, but there is no DNA to check that call. Germline V gene data show CDR1 as MDHEN and CDR2 as SYDVKM. The CDR3 is made up of 18 amino acids. The CDR3 region is CASSSPQPGQGIQETQYF.

The chain combines TRBV2 with TRBJ2-5; TCRdb selects TRBD1, and the lack of DNA leaves this call unchecked. Germline CDR1 is SNHLY and CDR2 is FYNNEI. The CDR3 sequence is 18 residues long. The CDR3 here is CASSENLRRTESQETQYF.

The rearrangement uses TRBV2 and TRBJ2-7; absent DNA, TCRdb's TRBD2 call cannot be checked. Looked up from germline, CDR1 is SNHLY and CDR2 is FYNNEI. The CDR3 has 16 residues. The CDR3 loop is CASMGRGPLLTYEQYF. Full variable domain (remainder filled in from reference TRBV2 and TRBJ2-7): EPEVTQTPSHQVTQMGQEVILRCVPISNHLYFYWYRQILGQKVEFLVSFYNNEISEKSEIFDDQFSVERPDGSNFTLKIRSTKLEDSAMYFCASMGRGPLLTYEQYFGPGTRLTVT.

V gene TRBV2 combines with J gene TRBJ1-1. Germline lookup yields CDR1 SNHLY and CDR2 FYNNEI. This CDR3 region has 12 residues. The CDR3 protein is CASSDQPRKAFF.

This chain uses TRBV25-1 with TRBJ2-5; TCRdb lists TRBD1, though no DNA is available to test this call. The V gene's germline CDR1 is MGHDK and CDR2 SYGVNS. The CDR3 is 12 residues long. CDR3 amino acids: CASSGVGETQYF.

The chain employs TRBV5-1 and TRBJ2-5; the TCRdb call, TRBD1, lacks DNA for checking. CDR1 is SGHRS, CDR2 YFSETQ, per germline. The CDR3 contains 14 residues. The CDR3: CASSFRDVLETQYF.

The chain is built from TRBV9 and TRBJ2-5; TCRdb's assignment of TRBD1 cannot be checked, as there is no DNA. Germline CDR1 reads SGDLS; CDR2 reads YYNGEE. The CDR3 totals 15 residues. This chain's CDR3 is CASSSRGSGRETQYF. The whole variable domain, remainder taken from reference TRBV9 and TRBJ2-5, is DSGVTQTPKHLITATGQRVTLRCSPRSGDLSVYWYQQSLDQGLQFLIQYYNGEERAKGNILERFSAQQFPDLHSELNLSSLELGDSALYFCASSSRGSGRETQYFGPGTRLLVL.

The chain carries TRBV4-2 and TRBJ1-4; TCRdb reports TRBD1, a call that lacks DNA to check it against. The CDR3 has 16 amino acids. CDR1 LGHNA and CDR2 YNFKEQ come from the germline V gene. CDR3 in amino acids: CASSQDSGTGNEKLFF.

CDR3 sequence reads: CASSYSSVSTDTQYF. The chain combines TRBV6-5 with TRBJ2-3. The CDR3 covers 15 residues. From germline, CDR1 is MNHEY and CDR2 SVGAGI.

The V call is TRBV6-1, the J call TRBJ1-5; absent DNA, TCRdb's TRBD1 call cannot be checked. Germline V gene data show CDR1 as MNHNS and CDR2 as SASEGT. The CDR3 is 15 amino acids. The CDR3 loop reads CATTGTLEAGQPQHF.